This TCR beta chain was captured by sequencing in a study of T-cell memory formation after mild COVID-19 (dated by TCRdb to the early 2020s). For the study in its entirety: TCR sequence clusters from the two donors were largely donor specific. In two donors, T-cell clones that expanded and contracted after mild COVID-19 were followed by sequencing TCRalpha and TCRbeta repertoires longitudinally. The cohort was made up of two young adult volunteers, one female and one male, who were previously healthy. What the research found in general, with its limitations: The second-wave clones that peaked on day 37 were not confirmed to be SARS-CoV-2 specific. The detection of some responding clones in pre-infection memory suggests that pre-existing cross-reactive memory T cells joined the SARS-CoV-2 response. The study included only a couple of mild cases, and larger cohorts that include severe cases with pre-infection samples were judged to be necessary. Clones contracting from day 15 to 85 had balanced CD4/CD8 phenotypes, while a second wave expanding from day 15 to 37 was biased towards CD4+. Contracting CD4+ clones appeared mostly in the CM and EM memory subsets, whereas CD8+ clones were enriched in EMRA.

Ficoll-Paque density gradient centrifugation was used to isolate PBMCs. Taken from cysteine to phenylalanine, the CDR3 has 14 residues. Left in the record is the CDR3 DNA by itself, 42 bases read in frame from the first base. V gives up 6 bases and J gives up 8 bases, and the segment between their germline ends measures 19 bases. Per the germline V gene, MNHEY is the CDR1 and SVGAGI is the CDR2. This clonotype turned up a few times. Its antigen is currently not known. One base away there is no much larger clone; base qualities are not given. The sequencer was an Illumina NovaSeq 6000. cDNA libraries for TCRalpha and TCRbeta were prepared by 5'RACE using constant-segment primers, with sample barcodes and unique molecular identifiers added. RNA was extracted from every sample with Trizol reagent. Libraries were amplified in two PCR steps, with a second sample barcode and Illumina TruSeq adapters added in the second step. Sequencing of the libraries was done on an Illumina NovaSeq, producing 2 x 150 bp paired-end reads. Per the source publication's procedure: Demultiplexing of reads and collapsing into UMI-guided consensus sequences were performed with migec v1.2.7. With mixcr v2.1.11, UMI consensuses were aligned to TRA and TRB V and J templates and assembled into clonotypes. Clonotypes were classified as expanded or contracted when called significant by both edgeR and NoisET, with noise models trained on biological replicates. For edgeR calls, a false discovery rate-adjusted p below 0.01 and a log2 fold-change threshold of 1 were applied. As an exploratory analysis of dynamics, max-normalized trajectories of the 1000 most abundant clonotypes were examined by PCA with hierarchical clustering. Each responding clone was given a CD4 or CD8 phenotype based on the CD4+ and CD8+ repertoires, which had been sequenced separately. TCRdb redid the processing of the public reads, applying fastp at Q25 and MiXCR, and retained in-frame beta chains. Duplicate CDR3 protein sequences are folded into a single record with the most common DNA and genes. The V and J calls come from TCRdb's annotation, not from the publication. The sample table shows 150,000 to 200,000 distinct CDR3 sequences, and roughly 14% are seen once. The leading ten clones occupy about 14% of the sample.

The receptor was isolated from an adult woman who had mild COVID-19 (a few samples of this study predate the infection). The sample titles of this study are shuffled in the database, so cell type and time point are left out; the donor was told from shared clones. Source material: PBMCs or a T cell subset sorted from them (not recorded which). This chain joins TRBV6-5 to TRBJ1-2; the D gene is perhaps TRBD1, from 5 matching bases. The CDR3 region has the sequence CASSRSVDQGGYTF. The nucleotides read TGTGCCAGCAGCCGCTCGGTTGACCAGGGCGGCTACACCTTC.